The clone carrying this T cell receptor beta chain occurred many times. This entry comes from a study of regulatory T cells in long-lasting Graves disease. Study summary: Persistence in Graves' disease denoted antithyroid drug use beyond 5 years alongside positive TSH receptor antibodies.

Library construction for TCR beta used iRepertoire HTBI primers and Arm-PCR of CDR3 regions. TCRdb used MiXCR to reprocess the multiplex PCR reads, holding one entry per CDR3 protein. This table has more than 300,000 distinct CDR3 sequences, around 19% appearing once. Germline V lookup: CDR1 MNHEY, CDR2 SVGEGT. Trimming at V came to 5 bases and at J to 5 bases, leaving 9 bases not matched to a gene. The CDR3 loop spans 15 amino acids. The sample's time point: persistent/refractory GD, antithyroid drugs over 5 years with positive TRAb. Extracted PBMC RNA gave rise to the TCR library. This sample comprised peripheral blood mononuclear cells (PBMCs), obtained when the disease was refractory, from a patient treated with antithyroid drugs. The chain couples TRBV6-2 or TRBV6-3 to TRBJ2-5; 9 bases agree with TRBD2. The TCR was taken from a female donor with Graves disease. The CDR3 loop is CASSASGKSRETQYF. CDR3 DNA sequence: TGTGCCAGCAGTGCTAGCGGGAAGTCTCGGGAGACCCAGTACTTC.